The source of this T cell receptor (beta chain) is a study of regulatory T cells in long-lasting Graves disease. The V end was cut by 6 bases, the J end by 8 bases, with 13 bases between. The CDR3 covers 12 residues. Germline V gene sequence: CDR1 MNHEY, CDR2 SMNVEV (reference sequence). Combining iRepertoire HTBI primers with Arm-PCR of CDR3 regions, the authors built TCR beta libraries. MiXCR, run by TCRdb on the multiplex PCR reads, gives a single entry per CDR3 protein. The sample lists over 400,000 distinct CDR3 sequences, approximately 14% occurring once. The table lists this clonotype with many counts. Stated time point: newly diagnosed GD, antithyroid drugs for less than 3 months. TCR sequences were obtained from RNA taken from PBMCs. These data also featured in a second study, about T cells in Graves' hyperthyroidism and ophthalmopathy. Per that paper: When ophthalmopathy did not progress within 18 months, Graves' hyperthyroidism was considered stable. First-round RT-PCR with HTBI primers amplified the TCR CDR3 region.

Sequenced here: peripheral blood mononuclear cells (PBMCs), sampled at new diagnosis, from a patient treated with antithyroid drugs. This sequence originates from a woman aged 50 to 65 with Graves disease. The chain links TRBV27 to TRBJ1-1; D remains unclear. The CDR3 DNA reads TGTGCCAGCAGCCCAAACAGAGCCGAAGCTTTCTTT. Its protein product is CASSPNRAEAFF.